This entry describes one TCR beta chain. Its antigen target is currently unknown. Base qualities are not at hand, and no much larger clone is one base apart. The same CDR3 is also encoded by other DNA sequences in this sample. The sample originates from a study of blood T cell repertoires in COVID-19 (dated by TCRdb to the early 2020s). In the study overall: Samples covering the acute and convalescent phases of COVID-19 were provided by collaborators in the United States, Italy and Spain. The prospective study material was composed of cDNA or gDNA derived from T cells, B-cell-depleted T cells, or PBMCs. Subjects who had been exposed to COVID-19, were actively infected with it, or had recovered from it provided the deeply sampled blood TCRbeta repertoires that made up the dataset. The repertoires were released in a freely available public database meant as a resource for research on the immune response to SARS-CoV-2. Samples came from the ongoing ImmuneRACE study (first 160 participants) plus 1,254 subjects from 6 global collaborators. The sample metadata nearly always contained a de-identified subject ID, COVID-19 status, age in years and sex. Where available, HLA class I and class II types were obtained from metadata supplied by the sample provider rather than from assay-based typing. Overall study outcomes, separate from this receptor: Clinical and demographic metadata were provided uncurated, with the amount varying by source and participant.

V gives up 3 bases and J gives up 1 base, and the segment between their germline ends measures 6 bases. The germline V gene sets CDR1 to KGHSH and CDR2 to LQKENI. The CDR3 runs 13 residues from the cysteine to the phenylalanine. The sequence is cut down to CDR3 DNA, 39 bases in frame from base 1. TCRbeta CDR3 regions were amplified from genomic DNA by means of the immunoSEQ Assay, a bias-controlled multiplex PCR. The source study handled its data this way. Within the assay, amplification of reference gene primers was used to estimate how many nucleated cells each sample contained. To quantify the absolute abundance of each unique TCRbeta CDR3 rearrangement, sequence reads were collapsed and filtered. For each sample, productive Simpson clonality was calculated as the square root of Simpson's diversity index over productive rearrangements. TCRdb took this table from immuneACCESS and kept in-frame rearrangements with V and J called. Such tables lack part of the clones; where checked against another copy, unresolved V genes explain under half of the gap, and the rest is unexplained. D and trimming were read from the DNA, whereas the V and J calls and clone size are those reported in that table. The sample table holds 250,000 or so clones, of which around 90% were seen once. The ten largest account for under 2.5% of the sample.

One collaborating source in Seattle enrolled patients during active infection and followed them longitudinally through the course of disease. Collaborating institutions collected whole blood in K2EDTA tubes following their own protocols. For TCRbeta analysis, collaborator samples were shipped as frozen whole blood, as isolated PBMCs, or as DNA extracted from either sample type. The TCR sequence derives from a woman aged 60-70 years with COVID-19, enrolled during active disease. This chain is built from TRBV18 and TRBJ1-1; no D gene call is confident. The sample comprised peripheral blood. CDR3 loop: CASSPSGNTEAFF. The DNA is as follows: TGTGCCAGCTCACCTTCCGGGAACACTGAAGCTTTCTTT. This CDR3, with the reference TRBV18 and TRBJ1-1 proteins standing in past its ends, gives the full variable domain NAGVMQNPRHLVRRRGQEARLRCSPMKGHSHVYWYRQLPEEGLKFMVYLQKENIIDESGMPKERFSAEFPKEGPSILRIQQVVRGDSAAYFCASSPSGNTEAFFGQGTRLTVV.